A single sample gave rise to the 7 T cell receptor beta chains below, sequenced in a study of response to subunit inactivated influenza vaccine. TCRdb reanalysed the RT-PCR reads using MiXCR and keeps one entry per CDR3 protein. The sample holds roughly 540,000 distinct CDR3 sequences, roughly 25% seen once. These sequences were also reported in another study, on T cells expressing NK-cell markers. That study reports: As the method of synthesis, 5'RACE template switching with UMIs yielded TCR beta cDNA.

This material consisted of CD4+ T cells sorted from PBMCs, taken 12 days after vaccination. These receptors were taken from a man in his fifties who received an inactivated influenza vaccine.

This clonotype was counted only a few times. V usage is TRBV6-2 or TRBV6-3 and J usage is TRBJ2-1; TRBD1 matches 10 bases. CDR3 length: 17 residues. J gave up 6 bases and V 0 bases, and 8 bases lay outside the gene matches. Germline CDR1 is MNHEY and CDR2 is SVGEGT. The CDR3: CASSYSYSGQGVNEQFF. As DNA, the CDR3 is TGTGCCAGCAGTTACTCGTATTCCGGACAGGGGGTCAATGAGCAGTTCTTC.

This rearrangement joins TRBV25-1 to TRBJ1-6, with D uncertain. CDR1 and CDR2 from the germline V gene are MGHDK and SYGVNS. The V and J ends lost 1 base and 7 bases respectively, with 14 bases between them. This CDR3 has 16 residues. CDR3 bases: TGTGCCAGCAGTGAATCGGTGACTCTGGGGAATTCACCCCTCCACTTT. This sequence encodes CASSESVTLGNSPLHF.

The table lists this clonotype with a few counts. The chain is built from TRBV12-3 or TRBV12-4 and TRBJ2-5; 11 nucleotides match TRBD2. This CDR3 contains 15 residues. With V trimmed by 6 bases and J by 5 bases, 8 bases remained unmatched. The CDR3 bases are TGTGCCAGCAGGCAATTAGCGGGGGGGCTGGAGACCCAGTACTTC. Translating it yields CASRQLAGGLETQYF.

This clonotype showed up just a few times. The chain has TRBV15 and TRBJ2-7, with TRBD2 matching over 7 bases. V dropped 2 bases and J dropped 5; count of bases not matched to a gene: 12. CDR3 length equals 16 residues. Per the germline V gene, CDR1 is LNHNV and CDR2 is YYDKDF (reference sequence). The DNA for the CDR3 is TGTGCCACCAGCAGAACGAGCGGGGTCCTCCTAGACGAGCAGTACTTC. Protein: CATSRTSGVLLDEQYF. The full variable domain, completed using reference TRBV15 and TRBJ2-7, is DAMVIQNPRYQVTQFGKPVTLSCSQTLNHNVMYWYQQKSSQAPKLLFHYYDKDFNNEADTPDNFQSRRPNTSFCFLDIRSPGLGDTAMYLCATSRTSGVLLDEQYFGPGTRLTVT.

This clonotype was detected a few times. CDR3 in DNA: TGTGCCAGCAGCGCGACCGATTCCTACAATGAGCAGTTCTTC. Protein: CASSATDSYNEQFF. The V gene is TRBV9, the J gene TRBJ2-1; D is unclear. The CDR3 runs 14 residues. The V and J ends lost 3 bases and 1 base respectively, with 8 bases between them. Germline CDR1 SGDLS, CDR2 YYNGEE.

The chain has TRBV10-3 and TRBJ1-6; D remains ambiguous. Germline CDR1 ENHRY, CDR2 SYGVKD. The length of the CDR3 is 14 residues. With 0 bases removed from V and 9 bases from J, the gap between germline ends came to 9 bases. The CDR3 protein is CAISESEGSSPLHF. In DNA, the CDR3 is TGTGCCATCAGTGAGTCGGAAGGGAGTTCACCCCTCCACTTT.

The V and J genes are TRBV6-5 and TRBJ1-1; 7 bases are a match to TRBD1. V was pared by 4 bases and J by 0 bases, with 5 bases of the junction left unmatched. Looked up from germline, CDR1 is MNHEY and CDR2 is SVGAGI. CDR3 length equals 15 residues. CDR3: CASSSPGQLNTEAFF. The CDR3 DNA reads as TGTGCCAGCAGTTCCCCGGGACAGTTGAACACTGAAGCTTTCTTT.